A single sample gave rise to the 8 T cell receptor beta chains below, sequenced in a study of identical twins. One entry per CDR3 protein results from TCRdb running MiXCR on the 5' RACE reads. The repertoire consists of hundreds of thousands of distinct CDR3 sequences, with roughly 20% occurring once and the leading ten covering about 12%. The same data also contributed to another study, on T cells expressing NK-cell markers.

The sequencing sample was made of PBMCs. The origin of the receptors is a woman younger than 35 in good health.

This clonotype was observed a few times. The V gene is TRBV20-1, the J gene TRBJ2-7; 8 bases map to TRBD2. This CDR3 contains 15 residues. The germline V gene has CDR1 DFQATT and CDR2 SNEGSKA (reference sequence). The V gene end was trimmed by 3 bases and the J gene end by 3 bases; junction bases not matched to a gene: 10. CDR3 region: CSASRDSGSFYEQYF. The DNA of the CDR3 is TGCAGTGCTAGTCGTGACAGCGGGAGTTTCTACGAGCAGTACTTC.

This clonotype has only a few counts. This chain uses TRBV10-3 with TRBJ2-7; unclear D gene. Trimming stripped 0 bases from V and 8 bases from J, with 8 bases between. The germline V gene has CDR1 ENHRY and CDR2 SYGVKD. The CDR3 is made up of 12 amino acids. This CDR3 reads CAISESLGKQYF. The CDR3 nucleotides read TGTGCCATCAGTGAGTCGTTGGGTAAGCAGTACTTC.

This clonotype was observed a few times. V gene TRBV20-1 combines with J gene TRBJ1-2; D is perhaps TRBD1 (6 bases). The germline V and J ends were trimmed by 3 bases and 1 base, with 15 bases remaining between them. The CDR3 consists of 15 residues. Per germline, CDR1 DFQATT and CDR2 SNEGSKA (reference sequence). The CDR3 nucleotides are TGCAGTGCTAGGGGGAAACAGGGCTTTAACTATGGCTACACCTTC. It specifies CSARGKQGFNYGYTF.

This clonotype was counted only a few times. The rearrangement uses TRBV6-5 and TRBJ2-2, with D hard to call. Per the germline V gene, CDR1 is MNHEY and CDR2 is SVGAGI. This CDR3 has 13 amino acids. V was trimmed by 0 bases and J by 6 bases, leaving 5 bases between them. This CDR3 is CASSYSLAGELFF. CDR3 nucleotide sequence: TGTGCCAGCAGTTACTCGTTGGCCGGGGAGCTGTTTTTT.

This clonotype has just a few counts. The genes are TRBV9 and TRBJ2-3; D gene ambiguous. Germline V gene data show CDR1 as SGDLS and CDR2 as YYNGEE. The V end lost 0 bases, the J end lost 7 bases, and 6 bases lay between the germline ends. This CDR3 has 12 amino acids. The CDR3 sequence is CASSVDPNTQYF. The CDR3 nucleotides are TGTGCCAGCAGCGTAGATCCGAATACGCAGTATTTT. Looking up the rest from reference TRBV9 and TRBJ2-3 gives the full variable domain: DSGVTQTPKHLITATGQRVTLRCSPRSGDLSVYWYQQSLDQGLQFLIQYYNGEERAKGNILERFSAQQFPDLHSELNLSSLELGDSALYFCASSVDPNTQYFGPGTRLTVL.

The V call is TRBV5-6, the J call TRBJ2-7; 10 bases align to TRBD2. Germline CDR1 reads SGHDT; CDR2 reads YYEEEE. This CDR3 is built from 15 residues. V shed 1 base, J shed 5 bases, and the junction held 6 bases outside the gene matches. In DNA, the CDR3 is TGTGCCAGCAGCTTGTGGAGCGGGGGGGCAAACGAGCAGTACTTC. It is translated as CASSLWSGGANEQYF.

This clonotype has at least ten counts. For the CDR3, the DNA is TGTGCCAGCAGTGTAAGGAACTATGGCTACACCTTC. Amino acid sequence: CASSVRNYGYTF. V is TRBV12-3 or TRBV12-4 and J is TRBJ1-2, with no clear D. CDR3 size: 12 residues. Trimming pared 5 bases from V and 2 bases from J, leaving 6 bases between.

The chain recombines TRBV5-1 with TRBJ2-3; 8 bases line up with TRBD2. CDR1 is SGHRS, CDR2 YFSETQ, per germline. V trimming: 1 base; J trimming: 1 base; junction bases outside the gene matches: 11. The CDR3 spans 18 residues. As DNA, the CDR3 is TGCGCCAGCAGCTTGACTCCGGGAGCGGGAGTCGGCACAGATACGCAGTATTTT. Its translation: CASSLTPGAGVGTDTQYF.